This T cell receptor beta chain was recovered during a study of T cell clones after liver transplantation. Between the trimmed V and J ends, which lost 4 bases and 0 bases, there was a span of 9 bases. The CDR3 has 14 residues. Germline values: CDR1 MNHEY, CDR2 SVGAGI. Repertoires were generated with immunoSEQ multiplex PCR, while TCRdb's copy carries only in-frame clones and drops some. The repertoire holds 50,000 to 55,000 clones, with more than 65% as singletons. This sequence joins TRBV6-5 and TRBJ1-1; TRBD1 might be the D (6 bases). Material: CD4+ T cells from blood, obtained 52 to 60 months after liver transplant. The sequence came from a human patient who received a liver transplant. Some of the T cells might come from the graft donor. The DNA for the CDR3 is TGTGCCAGCAGTTGGGACACAGTGAACACTGAAGCTTTCTTT. It yields the protein CASSWDTVNTEAFF.